This entry concerns a single T cell receptor beta chain. This CDR3 comprises 12 residues. V was pared by 7 bases and J by 10 bases, with 9 bases of the junction left unmatched. Germline V gene data show CDR1 as SGHAT and CDR2 as FQNNGV. The sample is drawn from a study of blood T cell repertoires in COVID-19. On the study more broadly: The cDNA or gDNA used as material had been derived from T cells, B-cell-depleted T cells, or PBMCs.

Libraries were prepared by immunoSEQ multiplex PCR; TCRdb keeps only in-frame clonotypes and omits some of them. The sample includes approximately 150,000 clones, approximately 84% of them seen just once. Sequenced material: peripheral blood. The chain combines TRBV11-2 with TRBJ1-1; 7 bases agree with TRBD1. The receptor comes from an elderly woman with acute or convalescent COVID-19. The CDR3 sequence: CASIRNQGGAFF. The CDR3 DNA reads TGTGCCAGCATACGGAACCAGGGGGGAGCTTTCTTT.